This TCR beta chain is drawn from a study of PD-L1 blockade in urothelial cancer (TCRdb year 2017). For the wider study: Therapy was started around 2014 for all patients, and atezolizumab 1,200 mg was administered intravenously every 3 weeks. Blood samples yielded a median of roughly 150,000 T cells and more than 80,000 unique TCRs, with median clonality approximately 0.08. Pretreatment blood TCR-seq was available for nearly 30 patients, at least one posttreatment blood collection was obtained for some 24 patients, and tumor TCR-seq was available for some 24 patients. In the same patients, whole exome sequencing and RNA sequencing of pretreatment tumors were performed in addition to TCR sequencing. Durable clinical benefit was achieved by nine patients but not by the remaining 20. Blood samples were analyzed 3 weeks after the start of treatment (second dose) and 6 weeks after the start of treatment. Pretreatment tumor samples, along with matched peripheral blood serially collected before and after atezolizumab treatment, were subjected to TCR sequencing. The study, an exploratory multi-omic analysis, examined somatic, immune and clinical correlates of response to PD-L1 blockade with atezolizumab in urothelial cancer. Durable clinical benefit was defined as progression-free survival longer than 6 months, and TCR features were also tested against progression-free and overall survival. An ECOG performance status of 0 or 1 was recorded for the patients, and 0 to 3 prior chemotherapy regimens had been received by the patients. About 90% of the 29 patients were identified as males with urothelial cancer of bladder origin, and a prior smoking history was reported by 18 of 29 patients.

The time point label here, explained by the study, means: pretreatment peripheral blood. The cohort comprised roughly 30 patients with locally advanced or metastatic urothelial carcinoma treated at Memorial Sloan Kettering on a trial protocol. Peripheral blood mononuclear cells were collected pretreatment and during treatment, with between 1 and 8 total time points obtained per patient. The Qiagen DNeasy Blood extraction kit was used to purify genomic DNA from total PBMCs and from tumor samples. Collected pretreatment and during treatment, PBMCs were isolated and stored as previously described. Findings and caveats that apply to the study as a whole: Patients with durable benefit showed greater expansion of tumor-associated TCR clones in peripheral blood 3 weeks after starting treatment (n of about 20, p = 0.022). A pretreatment peripheral blood TCR clonality below the median was linked to improved progression-free and overall survival. Because the sample size was small (n ≈ 30) and many exploratory analyses were performed, the results are intended to be hypothesis-generating.

This clone was recorded once. The clone's antigen remains unknown. Base quality data are lacking; no much larger clone is found one base away. The CDR3 runs 16 residues from the cysteine to the phenylalanine. Only the CDR3 DNA is retained, 48 bases long and in frame from the first base. The junction carries 15 bases between V and J, which are trimmed by 3 bases and 1 base respectively. CDR1 and CDR2 are read off the germline V gene as SGHDN and FVKESK. Synthetic TCR analog templates were spiked into each PCR to estimate absolute template abundance from read counts. The immunoSEQ assay was used to amplify TCRbeta CDR3 regions from genomic DNA with bias-controlled V and J gene primers. Sequencing of rearranged TCRbeta segments was performed at approximately 20X coverage. The study's own analysis went as follows. Clustering was used to correct sequencing errors, and CDR3s were annotated against IMGT to assign V, D and J genes. Out-of-frame and stop-codon sequences were excluded, and only productive TCRbeta rearrangements were used in downstream analyses. To compute clonality, Shannon entropy was normalized by the log of the number of unique productive sequences and then subtracted from one. Clones differing between time points or between blood and tumor were identified by Fisher's exact test with Benjamini-Hochberg correction at adjusted p below 0.01. Drawn from immuneACCESS, this table holds only the in-frame rearrangements with V and J called that TCRdb kept. Clones are partly lost; checked studies trace under half to an unresolved V gene and leave the rest unexplained. That table gives V, J and clone size, and the DNA gave D and trimming. The sample data list 55,000 to 75,000 clones, and approximately 78% of these were observed just once. In total, the top ten clones hold around 1.5% of the sample.

The sequence derives from a man in his 70s with urothelial cancer. The rearranged chain carries TRBV14 and TRBJ2-5, with TRBD2 as a weak D call on 5 bases. The specimen comprised PBMCs, sampled around atezolizumab (anti-PD-L1) treatment. The nucleotides read TGTGCCAGCAGCCAGACCCGGGAATTCTTCCAAGAGACCCAGTACTTC. This yields the protein CASSQTREFFQETQYF.